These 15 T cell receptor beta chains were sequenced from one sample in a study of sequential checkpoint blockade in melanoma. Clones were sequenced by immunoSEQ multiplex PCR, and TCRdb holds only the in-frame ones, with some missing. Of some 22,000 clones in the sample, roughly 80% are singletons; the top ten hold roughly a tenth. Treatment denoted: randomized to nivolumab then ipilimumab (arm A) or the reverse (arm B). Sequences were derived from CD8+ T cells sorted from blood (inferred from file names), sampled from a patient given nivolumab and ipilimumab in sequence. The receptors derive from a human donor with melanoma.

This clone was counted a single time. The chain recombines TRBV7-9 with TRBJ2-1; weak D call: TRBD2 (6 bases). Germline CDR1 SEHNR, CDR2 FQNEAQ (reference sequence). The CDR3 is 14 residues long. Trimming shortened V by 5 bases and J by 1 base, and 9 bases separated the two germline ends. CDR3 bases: TGTGCCAGCAGCGGGGGGACGTCCTACAATGAGCAGTTCTTC. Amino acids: CASSGGTSYNEQFF. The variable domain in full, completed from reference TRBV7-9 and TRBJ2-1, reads DTGVSQNPRHKITKRGQNVTFRCDPISEHNRLYWYRQTLGQGPEFLTYFQNEAQLEKSRLLSDRFSAERPKGSFSTLEIQRTEQGDSAMYLCASSGGTSYNEQFFGPGTRLTVL.

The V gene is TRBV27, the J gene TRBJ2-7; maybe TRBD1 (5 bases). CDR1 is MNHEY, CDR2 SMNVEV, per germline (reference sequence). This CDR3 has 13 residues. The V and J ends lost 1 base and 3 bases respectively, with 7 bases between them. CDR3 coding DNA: TGTGCCAGCAGTTTATTAGGGGACTACGAGCAGTACTTC. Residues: CASSLLGDYEQYF.

The CDR3 sequence: CASSLLSSYNSPLHF. The DNA for the CDR3 is TGTGCCAGCAGTTTGTTGAGCTCCTATAATTCACCCCTCCACTTT. The chain links TRBV27 to TRBJ1-6, with D hard to call. Germline V gene lookup returns CDR1 MNHEY and CDR2 SMNVEV (reference sequence). Trimming stripped 3 bases from V and 0 bases from J, with 6 bases between. CDR3 size: 15 residues.

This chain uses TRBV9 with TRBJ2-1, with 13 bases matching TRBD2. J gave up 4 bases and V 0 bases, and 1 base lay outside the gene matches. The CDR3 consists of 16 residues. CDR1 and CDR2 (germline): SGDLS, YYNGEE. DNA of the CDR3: TGTGCCAGCAGCGTAGTACTAGCGGGAGGGTACAATGAGCAGTTCTTC. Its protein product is CASSVVLAGGYNEQFF. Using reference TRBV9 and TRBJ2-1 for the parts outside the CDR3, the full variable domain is DSGVTQTPKHLITATGQRVTLRCSPRSGDLSVYWYQQSLDQGLQFLIQYYNGEERAKGNILERFSAQQFPDLHSELNLSSLELGDSALYFCASSVVLAGGYNEQFFGPGTRLTVL.

The CDR3 nucleotides are TGTGCCAGCAGTTCGGGACTAGCGGGGGCAGGGGAGCTGTTTTTT. This translates into CASSSGLAGAGELFF. V and J are TRBV6-1 and TRBJ2-2; 14 bases are shared with TRBD2. The CDR3 sequence is 15 residues long. Trimming removed 5 bases from V and 8 bases from J; junction bases left unmatched: 4. The germline CDR1 and CDR2 sequences are MNHNS and SASEGT.

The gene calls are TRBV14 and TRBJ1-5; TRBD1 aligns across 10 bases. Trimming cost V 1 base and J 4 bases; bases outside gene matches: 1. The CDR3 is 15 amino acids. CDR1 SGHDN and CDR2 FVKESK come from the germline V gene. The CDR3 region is CASSQGQGANQPQHF. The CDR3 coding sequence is TGTGCCAGCAGCCAAGGACAGGGGGCGAATCAGCCCCAGCATTTT.

The CDR3 loop is CASSFLLAGGPTDTQYF. CDR3 bases: TGTGCCAGCAGTTTTCTACTAGCGGGAGGGCCCACAGATACGCAGTATTTT. V and J are TRBV27 and TRBJ2-3, with 13 bases fitting TRBD2. V trimming: 3 bases; J trimming: 2 bases; junction bases outside the gene matches: 5. This CDR3 is 17 amino acids long. Per the germline V gene, CDR1 is MNHEY and CDR2 is SMNVEV (reference sequence).

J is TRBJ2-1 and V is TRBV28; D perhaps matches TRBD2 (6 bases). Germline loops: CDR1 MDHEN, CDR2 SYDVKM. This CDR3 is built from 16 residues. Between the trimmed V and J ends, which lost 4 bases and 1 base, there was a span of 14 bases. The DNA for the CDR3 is TGTGCCAGCAGTTCGGCCAGCGGGCGGTCCTACAATGAGCAGTTCTTC. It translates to CASSSASGRSYNEQFF.

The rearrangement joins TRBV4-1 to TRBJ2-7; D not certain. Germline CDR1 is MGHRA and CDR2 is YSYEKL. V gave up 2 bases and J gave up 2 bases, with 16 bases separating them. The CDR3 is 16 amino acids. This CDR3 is CASSQSGSVLAYEQYF. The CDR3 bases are TGCGCCAGCAGCCAATCCGGGTCGGTTCTCGCCTACGAGCAGTACTTC.

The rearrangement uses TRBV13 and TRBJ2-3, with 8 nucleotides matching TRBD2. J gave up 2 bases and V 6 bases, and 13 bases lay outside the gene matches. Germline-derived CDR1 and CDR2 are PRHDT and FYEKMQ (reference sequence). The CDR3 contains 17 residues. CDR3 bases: TGTGCCAGCAGTCCCTGGGGAGCGGGAGATAACACAGATACGCAGTATTTT. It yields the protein CASSPWGAGDNTDTQYF.

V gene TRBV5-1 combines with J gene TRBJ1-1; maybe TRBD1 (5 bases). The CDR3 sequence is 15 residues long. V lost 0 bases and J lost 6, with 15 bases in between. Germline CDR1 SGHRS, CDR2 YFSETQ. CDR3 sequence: CASSLVVRVGSEAFF. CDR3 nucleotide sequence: TGCGCCAGCAGCTTGGTCGTCAGGGTCGGGTCTGAAGCTTTCTTT.

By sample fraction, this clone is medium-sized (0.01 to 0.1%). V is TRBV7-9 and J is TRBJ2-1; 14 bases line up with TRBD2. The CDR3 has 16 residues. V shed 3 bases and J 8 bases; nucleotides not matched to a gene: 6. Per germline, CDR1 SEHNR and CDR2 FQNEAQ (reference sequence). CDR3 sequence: CASSLRGLAGEHEQFF. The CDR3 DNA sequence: TGTGCCAGCAGCTTGAGGGGACTAGCGGGAGAACATGAGCAGTTCTTC.

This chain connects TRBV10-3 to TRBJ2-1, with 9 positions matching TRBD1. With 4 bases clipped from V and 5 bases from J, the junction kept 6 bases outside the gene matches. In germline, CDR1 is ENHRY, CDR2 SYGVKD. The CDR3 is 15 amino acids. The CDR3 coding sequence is TGTGCCATCAGTGCTACAGGGGGCTCGCACAATGAGCAGTTCTTC. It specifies CAISATGGSHNEQFF.

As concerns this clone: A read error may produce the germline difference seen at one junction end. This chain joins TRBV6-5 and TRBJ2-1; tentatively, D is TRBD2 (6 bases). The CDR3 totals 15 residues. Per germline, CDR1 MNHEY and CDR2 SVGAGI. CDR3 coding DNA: TGTGCCAGCAGTTACTCTGCCGGGAGTGGTAATGGGCAGTTCTTC. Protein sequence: CASSYSAGSGNGQFF.

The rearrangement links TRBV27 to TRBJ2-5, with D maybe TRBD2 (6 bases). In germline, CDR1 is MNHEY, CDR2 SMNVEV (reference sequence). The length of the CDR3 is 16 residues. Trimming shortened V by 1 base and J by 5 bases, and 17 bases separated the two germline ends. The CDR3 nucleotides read TGTGCCAGCAGTTTATACGGGACTTATGAAGGGGAGACCCAGTACTTC. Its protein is CASSLYGTYEGETQYF.